The 23 T cell receptor beta chains listed next were all sequenced from one sample in a study of T cells in Graves' hyperthyroidism and ophthalmopathy. Regions amplified from RNA transcripts were the TCR beta CDR3 regions. The primer set for the first-round RT-PCR of the TCR CDR3 was HTBI. TCRdb used MiXCR to reprocess the multiplex PCR reads, holding one entry per CDR3 protein. The data contain a few hundred thousand distinct CDR3 sequences, about a fifth of them seen just once; the ten biggest clones take up about 26%. The sample was blood. The receptor set was obtained from a man between 18 and 29 years old with Graves' hyperthyroidism.

The V call is TRBV10-3, the J call TRBJ1-3; no clear D. This CDR3 contains 17 residues. Trimming took 7 bases from V and 0 from J, leaving 19 bases between them. Germline V gene data show CDR1 as ENHRY and CDR2 as SYGVKD. CDR3 nucleotides: TGTGCCATCACCCAACGCCTGCGTCCGGACTCTGGAAACACCATATATTTT. This sequence encodes CAITQRLRPDSGNTIYF.

This clonotype was counted at least ten times. The chain employs TRBV6-5 and TRBJ1-1; 7 bases line up with TRBD1. The germline V gene encodes CDR1 MNHEY and CDR2 SVGAGI. V gave up 5 bases and J gave up 1 base; unmatched junction bases: 4. The CDR3 is 14 residues long. The CDR3 loop is CASSTTGANTEAFF. As DNA, the CDR3 is TGTGCCAGCAGTACCACAGGGGCGAACACTGAAGCTTTCTTT.

The sample holds a few counts of this clonotype. The genes are TRBV30 and TRBJ2-2; no firm D call. The CDR3 has 15 amino acids. V was shortened by 1 base and J by 1 base, with 10 bases between the two germline ends. Germline V gives CDR1 GTSNPN, CDR2 SVGIG (reference sequence). CDR3 DNA: TGTGCCTGGAGTGGTCGGAAAGGGAACACCGGGGAGCTGTTTTTT. It encodes CAWSGRKGNTGELFF.

This clonotype was counted once. The J gene is TRBJ1-1, the V gene TRBV28; 7 positions agree with TRBD1. The CDR3 sequence is 15 residues long. In germline, CDR1 is MDHEN, CDR2 SYDVKM. J was trimmed by 0 bases and V by 4 bases; bases with no gene match: 5. The DNA for the CDR3 is TGTGCCAGCAGTTACTGGACAGGCGTGAACACTGAAGCTTTCTTT. Encoded protein: CASSYWTGVNTEAFF.

This clonotype was seen many times. The chain joins TRBV28 to TRBJ2-5; tentatively, D is TRBD1 (6 bases). Germline CDR1 MDHEN, CDR2 SYDVKM. V was trimmed by 7 bases and J by 1 base, leaving 16 bases between them. The CDR3 has 15 amino acids. As DNA, the CDR3 is TGTGCCAGCATCCCGATCACAGGGACCCAAGAGACCCAGTACTTC. Amino acids: CASIPITGTQETQYF.

This clonotype was observed many times. The genes are TRBV28 and TRBJ1-2; D is perhaps TRBD1 (5 bases). Deletions cut 3 bases from V and 7 bases from J, with 12 bases between. CDR3 length equals 13 residues. In germline, CDR1 is MDHEN, CDR2 SYDVKM. CDR3 in DNA: TGTGCCAGCAGTTTGGGGGGGTACGGTGGCTACACCTTC. Amino acids: CASSLGGYGGYTF.

This clonotype occurred many times. The V and J genes are TRBV13 and TRBJ2-7; D is unresolved. The CDR3 is 13 amino acids. Trimming stripped 6 bases from V and 0 bases from J, with 9 bases between. Germline V CDR1 and CDR2: PRHDT, FYEKMQ (reference sequence). CDR3 in DNA: TGTGCCAGCAGAGCGCGTTCCTCCTACGAGCAGTACTTC. Its translation is CASRARSSYEQYF.

This clonotype was detected many times. The genes are TRBV15 and TRBJ1-2, with 8 bases that match TRBD1. Germline CDR1 and CDR2: LNHNV and YYDKDF (reference sequence). The CDR3 sequence is 15 residues long. The J segment lost 3 bases and the V segment lost 0 bases, leaving 3 bases of the junction unmatched. The CDR3 coding sequence is TGTGCCACCAGCAGAGAGGACAGGGACGACTATGGCTACACCTTC. It specifies CATSREDRDDYGYTF.

The chain combines TRBV6-8 with TRBJ2-2, with D possibly matching TRBD2 (6 bases). V was trimmed by 6 bases and J by 6 bases, leaving 20 bases between them. The CDR3 is made up of 16 amino acids. CDR1 and CDR2 from the germline V gene are MNHGY and SAAAGT. In nucleotides, the CDR3 is TGTGCCAGCAGCCGACGGGCATGGAGGGAGGCCGGGGAGCTGTTTTTT. This sequence encodes CASSRRAWREAGELFF.

The rearrangement joins TRBV13 to TRBJ2-7, with 11 bases lining up with TRBD1. The CDR3 sequence is 14 residues long. The ends lost 5 bases at V and 6 bases at J; junction bases unmatched: 6. The V gene's germline CDR1 is PRHDT and CDR2 FYEKMQ (reference sequence). CDR3 loop: CASSAAGTGGEQYF. For the CDR3, the DNA is TGTGCCAGCAGCGCCGCCGGGACAGGGGGCGAGCAGTACTTC.

There are a few counts of this clonotype. This chain uses TRBV20-1 with TRBJ1-1, with D hard to call. Trimming removed 6 bases at V and 3 bases at J, with 11 bases between. The CDR3 runs 12 residues. Germline V CDR1 and CDR2: DFQATT, SNEGSKA (reference sequence). The CDR3 loop reads CSAGGTHTEAFF. The CDR3 region has the DNA TGCAGTGCGGGCGGCACACACACTGAAGCTTTCTTT.

This clonotype was seen at least ten times. This chain uses TRBV6-1 with TRBJ1-1, with D tentatively TRBD1 (6 bases). The CDR3 runs to 14 residues. The germline V gene encodes CDR1 MNHNS and CDR2 SASEGT. V dropped 5 bases and J dropped 9 bases, with 19 bases sitting between them. The CDR3: CASSPASGGVKAFF. As DNA, the CDR3 is TGTGCCAGCAGTCCCGCCTCGGGGGGCGTTAAAGCTTTCTTT.

In its sample, this clonotype was seen many times. As DNA, the CDR3 is TGTGCCAGCAGTCTCACCCTGGGGGGAATGTTGGCCTACGAGCAGTACTTC. Translating it yields CASSLTLGGMLAYEQYF. This chain joins TRBV12-3 or TRBV12-4 and TRBJ2-7; a possible D gene is TRBD2 (6 bases). V lost 5 bases and J 2 bases, leaving 22 bases between the germline ends. CDR3 length equals 17 residues.

The rearrangement joins TRBV6-1 to TRBJ1-5; 11 nucleotides agree with TRBD1. CDR3 size: 18 residues. Trimming took 2 bases from V and 6 from J; bases not matched to a gene: 12. Per germline, CDR1 MNHNS and CDR2 SASEGT. The CDR3 DNA reads TGTGCCAGCAGTGAATTTGGGGCAGGACAGGGGGCGGGTCAGCCCCAGCATTTT. This codes for CASSEFGAGQGAGQPQHF.

This clonotype has more than one count but fewer than ten. The chain links TRBV30 to TRBJ2-2; D unresolved. This CDR3 contains 13 residues. Trimming left V 0 bases short and J 2 bases short, with 4 bases between. Germline V gene data show CDR1 as GTSNPN and CDR2 as SVGIG (reference sequence). CDR3 DNA: TGTGCCTGGAGTGTGCAAAACACCGGGGAGCTGTTTTTT. Encoded protein: CAWSVQNTGELFF.

The V call is TRBV3-1, the J call TRBJ2-6; D possibly corresponds to TRBD1 (5 bases). Germline values: CDR1 LGHDT, CDR2 YNNKEL (reference sequence). Trimming took 1 base from V and 7 from J, leaving 11 bases between them. The CDR3 extends over 15 amino acids. CDR3 residues: CASSQVRGPANVLTF. Written as DNA, the CDR3 is TGTGCCAGCAGCCAAGTTAGGGGCCCAGCCAACGTCCTGACTTTC.

This clonotype occurred a few times. The chain is built from TRBV3-1 and TRBJ1-1, with TRBD1 as a possible D gene (5 bases). The germline CDR1 and CDR2 sequences are LGHDT and YNNKEL (reference sequence). V was clipped by 1 base and J by 0 bases, with 9 bases between them. This CDR3 has 15 residues. The chain's CDR3 is CASSQGSGLNTEAFF. The CDR3 DNA follows: TGTGCCAGCAGCCAAGGGTCAGGGTTGAACACTGAAGCTTTCTTT.

Comment on this clonotype: An end of the junction differs from the germline gene, which may be a read error. This chain uses TRBV7-7 with TRBJ2-2, with D possibly TRBD1 on 6 matching bases. Germline V gene lookup returns CDR1 SSHAT and CDR2 FNYEAQ (reference sequence). This CDR3 spans 14 amino acids. The CDR3 is CASSSNQGNGELFF. The CDR3 DNA reads as TGTGCTAGCAGCTCCAACCAGGGGAACGGGGAGCTGTTTTTT.

This sequence joins TRBV6-5 and TRBJ2-5; 10 nucleotides line up with TRBD2. Germline-derived CDR1 and CDR2 are MNHEY and SVGAGI. The trim removed 0 bases at V and 5 bases at J, leaving 9 bases unmatched. There are 17 residues in the CDR3. DNA for the CDR3: TGTGCCAGCAGTTACTCAGCGCTAGCGGGAGTCTATGAGACCCAGTACTTC. Its translation: CASSYSALAGVYETQYF.

In its sample, this clonotype was seen many times. The chain links TRBV5-1 to TRBJ2-5; D may correspond to TRBD1 or TRBD2 (6 bases each). The CDR3 has 13 amino acids. Germline V lookup: CDR1 SGHRS, CDR2 YFSETQ. The V and J ends lost 4 bases and 4 bases respectively, with 11 bases between them. The chain's CDR3 is CASSKGGGETQYF. The CDR3 DNA is TGCGCCAGCAGCAAAGGGGGAGGAGAGACCCAGTACTTC.

At least ten counts were recorded for this clonotype. The gene calls are TRBV12-3 or TRBV12-4 and TRBJ2-7; the D gene is possibly TRBD1 (6 bases). V was pared by 6 bases and J by 5 bases, with 11 bases between. This CDR3 contains 12 residues. The CDR3 DNA reads TGTGCCAGCAGCCTAAAGGGGGACGAGCAGTACTTC. As protein: CASSLKGDEQYF.

V is TRBV28 and J is TRBJ2-7, with 9 bases matching TRBD2. J lost 0 bases, V lost 5 bases, and 14 bases had no gene match. Looked up from germline, CDR1 is MDHEN and CDR2 is SYDVKM. The CDR3 has 18 residues. The CDR3 region has the DNA TGTGCCAGCAGTCTATCTAGACTAGCGGCCCACTACTCCTACGAGCAGTACTTC. It encodes CASSLSRLAAHYSYEQYF. Full variable domain (missing parts from reference TRBV28 and TRBJ2-7): DVKVTQSSRYLVKRTGEKVFLECVQDMDHENMFWYRQDPGLGLRLIYFSYDVKMKEKGDIPEGYSVSREKKERFSLILESASTNQTSMYLCASSLSRLAAHYSYEQYFGPGTRLTVT.

This chain links TRBV4-2 with TRBJ1-5; maybe TRBD1 (6 bases). The CDR3 runs 13 residues. In germline, CDR1 is LGHNA, CDR2 YNFKEQ. Trimming took off 0 bases at V and 13 bases at J, with 13 bases between the two ends. In DNA, the CDR3 is TGTGCCAGCAGCCAAGATCCAGGGGAAGTGCAGCATTTT. Translated: CASSQDPGEVQHF.